This TCR beta chain comes out of a study of shared clonotypes between healthy human individuals. This clone appeared once. Clones were read by immunoSEQ multiplex PCR, and TCRdb kept only the in-frame ones, dropping some. The repertoire holds more than 1.2 million clones, approximately 98.5% seen once, with 0.36% in the top ten. Donors comprised only Caucasian adults living in Nashville, Tennessee. Germline assignment: CDR1 SGHNT and CDR2 YYREEE (reference sequence). The CDR3 covers 18 residues. V was trimmed by 4 bases and J by 4 bases, leaving 21 bases between them. V gene TRBV5-4 combines with J gene TRBJ2-6, with a tentative D call TRBD1 (6 bases). Sequenced: naive CD4+ T cells sorted from blood. The subset denotes: CD45RA+ positively selected. The sequence was collected from a man in his thirties or forties in good health. CDR3 in DNA: TGTGCCAGCAGCCTAGGGACACCCGGTTTGGGAGGGGCCAACGTCCTGACTTTC. Protein: CASSLGTPGLGGANVLTF.